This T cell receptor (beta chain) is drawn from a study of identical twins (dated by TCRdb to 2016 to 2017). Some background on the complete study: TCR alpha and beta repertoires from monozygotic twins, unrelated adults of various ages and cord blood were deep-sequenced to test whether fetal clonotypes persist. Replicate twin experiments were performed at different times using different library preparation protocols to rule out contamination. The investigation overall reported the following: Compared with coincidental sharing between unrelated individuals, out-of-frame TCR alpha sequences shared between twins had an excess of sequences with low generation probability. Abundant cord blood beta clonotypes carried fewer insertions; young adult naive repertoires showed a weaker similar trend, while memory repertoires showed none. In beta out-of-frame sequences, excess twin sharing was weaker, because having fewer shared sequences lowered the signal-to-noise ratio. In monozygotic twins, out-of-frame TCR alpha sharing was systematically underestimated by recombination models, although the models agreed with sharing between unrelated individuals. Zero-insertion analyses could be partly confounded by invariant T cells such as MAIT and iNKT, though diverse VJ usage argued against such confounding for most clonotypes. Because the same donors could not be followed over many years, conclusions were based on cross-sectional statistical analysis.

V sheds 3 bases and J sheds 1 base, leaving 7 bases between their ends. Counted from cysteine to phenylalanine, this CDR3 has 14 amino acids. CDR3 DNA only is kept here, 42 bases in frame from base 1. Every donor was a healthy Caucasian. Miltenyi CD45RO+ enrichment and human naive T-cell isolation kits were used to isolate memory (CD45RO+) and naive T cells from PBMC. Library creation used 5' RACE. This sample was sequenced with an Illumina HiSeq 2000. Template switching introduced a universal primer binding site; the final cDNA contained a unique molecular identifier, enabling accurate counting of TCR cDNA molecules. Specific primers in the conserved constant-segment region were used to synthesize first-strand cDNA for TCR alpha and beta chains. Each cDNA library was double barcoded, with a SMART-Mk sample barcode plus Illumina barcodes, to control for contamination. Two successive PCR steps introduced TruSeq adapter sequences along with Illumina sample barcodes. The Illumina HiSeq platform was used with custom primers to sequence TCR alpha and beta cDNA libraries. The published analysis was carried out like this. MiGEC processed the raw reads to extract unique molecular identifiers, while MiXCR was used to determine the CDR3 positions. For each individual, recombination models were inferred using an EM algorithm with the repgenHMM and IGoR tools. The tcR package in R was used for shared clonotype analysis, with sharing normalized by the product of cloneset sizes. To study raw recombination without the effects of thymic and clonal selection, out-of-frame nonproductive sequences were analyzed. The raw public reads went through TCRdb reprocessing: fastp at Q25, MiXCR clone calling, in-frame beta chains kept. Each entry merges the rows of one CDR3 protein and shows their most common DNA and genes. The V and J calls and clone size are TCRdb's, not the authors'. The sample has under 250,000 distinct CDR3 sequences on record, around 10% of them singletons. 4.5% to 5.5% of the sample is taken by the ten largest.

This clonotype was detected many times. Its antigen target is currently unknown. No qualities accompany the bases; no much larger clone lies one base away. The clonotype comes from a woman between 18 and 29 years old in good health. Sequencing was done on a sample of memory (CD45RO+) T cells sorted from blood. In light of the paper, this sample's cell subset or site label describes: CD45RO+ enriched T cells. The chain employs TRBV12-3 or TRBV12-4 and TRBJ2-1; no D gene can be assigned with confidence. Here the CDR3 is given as CASSFANSYNEQFF. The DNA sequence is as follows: TGTGCCAGCAGTTTCGCTAATTCCTACAATGAGCAGTTCTTC.